One sample yielded the 29 T cell receptor beta chains listed below, sequenced in a study of shared T cell receptors in the human thymus. Only in-frame clones appear in the TCRdb table, and some are missing; sequencing was by immunoSEQ multiplex PCR. This table has 450,000 to 650,000 clones, 70% to 80% appearing once. These data were also filed under a second study, of human thymus T cells.

The sequencing input was thymocytes. The receptors stem from a boy in the first two years of life with a congenital heart defect.

J is TRBJ2-2 and V is TRBV19; tentative D call: TRBD1 (5 bases). The CDR3 runs to 14 residues. From germline, CDR1 is LNHDA and CDR2 SQIVND (reference sequence). Trimming shortened V by 3 bases and J by 7 bases, and 12 bases separated the two germline ends. Here the CDR3 DNA reads TGTGCCAGTAGTATGATGGGGCGCGGCGGGGAGCTGTTTTTT. This translates into CASSMMGRGGELFF.

V is TRBV4-2 and J is TRBJ2-1; TRBD2 matches at 11 bases. The germline V gene has CDR1 LGHNA and CDR2 YNFKEQ. The CDR3 contains 15 residues. Losses at the gene ends were 0 bases for V and 9 bases for J; bases not matched to a gene: 4. The CDR3: CASSQDGGTSGEQFF. The CDR3, as DNA: TGTGCCAGCAGCCAAGATGGGGGGACTAGCGGTGAGCAGTTCTTC.

This sequence joins TRBV6-5 and TRBJ2-7; tentative D call: TRBD1 (6 bases). The germline CDR1 and CDR2 sequences are MNHEY and SVGAGI. Trimming took off 4 bases at V and 9 bases at J, with 25 bases between the two ends. The CDR3 extends over 16 amino acids. CDR3 coding DNA: TGTGCCAGCAGTTCGTCCTTGGGGACACTCCCTTCTGGGCAGTACTTC. It codes for CASSSSLGTLPSGQYF.

The V and J genes are TRBV6-5 and TRBJ2-3; maybe TRBD1 (5 bases). The germline V gene encodes CDR1 MNHEY and CDR2 SVGAGI. The CDR3 is 14 amino acids. V lost 6 bases and J 8 bases, leaving 18 bases between the germline ends. The CDR3 DNA reads as TGTGCCAGCAGCTCCAACTCACAGGCAGTTACGCAGTATTTT. Translating it yields CASSSNSQAVTQYF.

The chain is built from TRBV29-1 and TRBJ2-1; TRBD1 matches at 7 bases. Germline-derived CDR1 and CDR2 are SQVTM and ANQGSEA. The CDR3 loop spans 14 amino acids. The V segment lost 2 bases and the J segment 10 bases; nucleotides outside the gene matches: 11. Here the CDR3 DNA reads TGCAGCGTTGAACGAGGGGGCGAGCGCGGGGAGCAGTTCTTC. Amino acids: CSVERGGERGEQFF.

The J gene is TRBJ1-2, the V gene TRBV27, with D maybe TRBD1 (6 bases). V was cut by 4 bases and J by 6 bases, with 15 bases left in between. Germline loops: CDR1 MNHEY, CDR2 SMNVEV (reference sequence). The CDR3 runs 14 residues. Here the CDR3 reads CASSWIGGLNGYTF. The CDR3 DNA reads as TGTGCCAGCAGTTGGATTGGGGGCCTGAATGGCTACACCTTC.

The chain links TRBV18 to TRBJ1-1; D is perhaps TRBD1 (5 bases). CDR1 KGHSH and CDR2 LQKENI come from the germline V gene. The CDR3 has 14 amino acids. The germline V and J ends were trimmed by 6 bases and 1 base, with 12 bases remaining between them. CDR3 in DNA: TGTGCCAGCTCCCAGGGTCCTGGGAACACTGAAGCTTTCTTT. Translation: CASSQGPGNTEAFF.

This clone appeared once. This rearrangement joins TRBV2 to TRBJ2-7; D ambiguous. Germline CDR1 and CDR2: SNHLY and FYNNEI. Trimming took off 6 bases at V and 3 bases at J, with 6 bases between the two ends. CDR3 length equals 11 residues. The CDR3 protein is CASRANYEQYF. CDR3 bases: TGTGCCAGCAGGGCAAACTACGAGCAGTACTTC.

The chain links TRBV11-1 to TRBJ2-5; a possible D gene is TRBD1 (5 bases). The germline gives CDR1 SGHAT, CDR2 FQDESV (reference sequence). The V end was cut by 6 bases, the J end by 7 bases, with 15 bases between. The CDR3 is made up of 13 amino acids. This CDR3 reads CASSSTGAGTQYF. The CDR3 nucleotides are TGTGCCAGCAGTTCCACAGGTGCAGGGACCCAGTACTTC.

The J gene is TRBJ2-7, the V gene TRBV21-1; the table's D call of TRBD2 was not tested on the DNA. TRBV21-1 constitutes a pseudogene. The length of the CDR3 is 15 residues. CDR3 protein: CASSPERRTSYEQYF. The DNA for the CDR3 is TGTGCCAGCTCTCCGGAGCGGAGGACCTCCTACGAGCAGTACTTC.

This rearrangement joins TRBV11-2 to TRBJ2-7, with 8 bases identical to TRBD2. The CDR3 spans 16 residues. Germline V gene sequence: CDR1 SGHAT, CDR2 FQNNGV. Unmatched junction bases numbered 13, after V lost 5 bases and J lost 4 bases. The CDR3, as DNA: TGTGCCAGCAGCCCCACACCGGGACTAGATGAGTACGAGCAGTACTTC. Its protein product is CASSPTPGLDEYEQYF.

This rearrangement joins TRBV16 to TRBJ2-1, with D perhaps matching TRBD1 (6 bases). With 4 bases removed from V and 3 bases from J, the gap between germline ends came to 10 bases. The CDR3 runs to 14 residues. The germline V gene has CDR1 KGHSY and CDR2 FQNENV. The CDR3 DNA follows: TGTGCCAGCAGCCTGAGGGGGAGCTACAATGAGCAGTTCTTC. This translates into CASSLRGSYNEQFF.

The chain joins TRBV27 to TRBJ2-3, with TRBD2 matching over 13 bases. V was clipped by 7 bases and J by 7 bases; unmatched bases: 14. Germline V gene sequence: CDR1 MNHEY, CDR2 SMNVEV (reference sequence). CDR3 length equals 17 residues. The CDR3 spells CASTRRGLAGDLYTQYF. In nucleotides, the CDR3 is TGTGCCAGCACCAGACGAGGACTAGCGGGAGATCTATATACGCAGTATTTT.

V and J are TRBV15 and TRBJ1-2, with 10 positions matching TRBD1. CDR1 is LNHNV, CDR2 YYDKDF, per germline (reference sequence). J gave up 4 bases and V 4 bases, and 6 bases lay outside the gene matches. The CDR3 is 15 amino acids. The CDR3: CATSTADRGTYGYTF. The DNA for the CDR3 is TGTGCCACCAGCACCGCGGACAGGGGGACCTATGGCTACACCTTC.

The count of this clone is one. J is TRBJ1-2 and V is TRBV2; weak D call: TRBD1 (5 bases). The CDR3 is 13 amino acids. Trimming removed 8 bases from V and 2 bases from J, with 12 bases in between. Germline CDR1 SNHLY, CDR2 FYNNEI. The CDR3 DNA reads as TGTGCCAGCCTCGGGGGAGGAAACTATGGCTACACCTTC. Translated, it gives CASLGGGNYGYTF.

This chain joins TRBV7-8 and TRBJ1-2; D remains ambiguous. CDR3 size: 16 residues. V was cut by 5 bases and J by 0 bases, with 16 bases left in between. The germline gives CDR1 SGHVS, CDR2 FQNEAQ. For the CDR3, the DNA is TGTGCCAGCAGCCTACTTCCGTGGAGCACTAACTATGGCTACACCTTC. Protein product: CASSLLPWSTNYGYTF.

In nucleotides, the CDR3 is TGTGCCAGTAGTATGCAAGCGATGACAGGGGAAGAGACCCAGTACTTC. This translates into CASSMQAMTGEETQYF. The chain carries TRBV19 and TRBJ2-5; 8 nucleotides line up with TRBD1. Germline V gene sequence: CDR1 LNHDA, CDR2 SQIVND (reference sequence). The CDR3 covers 16 residues. V shed 3 bases, J shed 3 bases, and the junction held 9 bases outside the gene matches.

J is TRBJ1-4 and V is TRBV4-2; 8 bases align to TRBD1. The CDR3 covers 16 residues. Losses at the gene ends were 3 bases for V and 7 bases for J; bases not matched to a gene: 10. Germline V lookup: CDR1 LGHNA, CDR2 YNFKEQ. The CDR3 region has the DNA TGTGCCAGCAGCCAGGGTACTGACAGGGGCGGTGAAAAACTGTTTTTT. It encodes CASSQGTDRGGEKLFF.

The chain recombines TRBV15 with TRBJ2-3; 9 bases fit TRBD1. The ends lost 3 bases at V and 2 bases at J; junction bases unmatched: 12. This CDR3 comprises 18 residues. Germline-derived CDR1 and CDR2 are LNHNV and YYDKDF (reference sequence). CDR3 protein: CATSSEPPGQGITDTQYF. The CDR3, as DNA: TGTGCCACCAGCAGTGAGCCTCCGGGACAGGGCATCACAGATACGCAGTATTTT. Full variable domain (outside the CDR3, taken from reference TRBV15 and TRBJ2-3): DAMVIQNPRYQVTQFGKPVTLSCSQTLNHNVMYWYQQKSSQAPKLLFHYYDKDFNNEADTPDNFQSRRPNTSFCFLDIRSPGLGDTAMYLCATSSEPPGQGITDTQYFGPGTRLTVL.

The chain uses TRBV2 and TRBJ2-7, with TRBD1 matching over 7 bases. The junction had 6 bases not matched to a gene; V was cut back by 3 bases and J by 1 base. Germline V gene data show CDR1 as SNHLY and CDR2 as FYNNEI. This CDR3 has 15 residues. This chain's CDR3 is CASSELGTASYEQYF. Here the CDR3 DNA reads TGTGCCAGCAGTGAGCTCGGGACAGCTTCCTACGAGCAGTACTTC.

This sequence joins TRBV6-1 and TRBJ1-5, with TRBD1 matching over 9 bases. Germline loops: CDR1 MNHNS, CDR2 SASEGT. The junction had 4 bases not matched to a gene; V was cut back by 6 bases and J by 4 bases. The CDR3 runs 14 residues. CDR3 sequence (DNA): TGTGCCAGCAGACCTGGGACAGGGAATCAGCCCCAGCATTTT. Amino acids: CASRPGTGNQPQHF.

The rearrangement joins TRBV10-3 to TRBJ2-3; 9 bases are a match to TRBD2. V shed 1 base, J shed 2 bases, and the junction held 7 bases outside the gene matches. The CDR3 covers 17 residues. CDR1 and CDR2 from the germline V gene are ENHRY and SYGVKD. The CDR3 sequence: CAISEYRTSENTDTQYF. The CDR3 bases are TGTGCCATCAGTGAGTATAGGACTAGCGAGAACACAGATACGCAGTATTTT.

This chain links TRBV29-1 with TRBJ2-1; TRBD2 matches at 7 bases. The V and J ends lost 7 bases and 8 bases, in that order; junction bases with no gene match: 8. Germline lookup yields CDR1 SQVTM and CDR2 ANQGSEA. The CDR3 length is 12 residues. The DNA for the CDR3 is TGCAGCGCCGAGGGAGGGTGGGATGAGCAGTTCTTC. Protein sequence: CSAEGGWDEQFF.

In this sample, this clone turned up a few times. The DNA of the CDR3 is TGTGCCAGTAGTGTCCCAGAGACTAGGCCAGGGGGCTACACCTTC. Translating it yields CASSVPETRPGGYTF. This rearrangement joins TRBV19 to TRBJ1-2; possible D gene TRBD1, 5 bases. Germline loops: CDR1 LNHDA, CDR2 SQIVND (reference sequence). V lost 5 bases and J 8 bases, leaving 21 bases between the germline ends. CDR3 size: 15 residues. The full variable domain, with the rest looked up from reference TRBV19 and TRBJ1-2, is DGGITQSPKYLFRKEGQNVTLSCEQNLNHDAMYWYRQDPGQGLRLIYYSQIVNDFQKGDIAEGYSVSREKKESFPLTVTSAQKNPTAFYLCASSVPETRPGGYTFGSGTRLTVV.

This clone was seen only once. J is TRBJ2-1 and V is TRBV15; 10 bases map to TRBD1. The CDR3 covers 24 residues. Germline-derived CDR1 and CDR2 are LNHNV and YYDKDF (reference sequence). Unmatched junction bases numbered 30, after V lost 4 bases and J lost 3 bases. DNA of the CDR3: TGTGCCACCAGCACCTTCCCGGGACAGGGGCCTTACTGGGCGGGTGGAGACGTCTACAATGAGCAGTTCTTC. Protein: CATSTFPGQGPYWAGGDVYNEQFF.

This clone appeared a few times. The chain links TRBV4-1 to TRBJ2-5; 7 positions agree with TRBD2. This CDR3 is built from 14 residues. Losses at the gene ends were 1 base for V and 3 bases for J; bases not matched to a gene: 2. Germline loops: CDR1 MGHRA, CDR2 YSYEKL. CDR3 nucleotides: TGCGCCAGCAGCCAAGGGGCGGGAGAAGAGACCCAGTACTTC. Its translation is CASSQGAGEETQYF.

This clone was observed a handful of times. The rearrangement joins TRBV2 to TRBJ2-5, with TRBD2 identical over 10 bases. The V gene end was trimmed by 0 bases and the J gene end by 2 bases; junction bases not matched to a gene: 3. This CDR3 comprises 16 residues. The germline CDR1 and CDR2 sequences are SNHLY and FYNNEI. CDR3 region: CASSEAGSGRQETQYF. The CDR3 DNA sequence: TGTGCCAGCAGTGAAGCGGGTAGCGGGAGGCAAGAGACCCAGTACTTC.

This chain uses TRBV5-1 with TRBJ2-4, with a weak D call TRBD1 (7 bases). V shed 0 bases and J shed 3 bases, with 13 bases lying between them. The germline V gene encodes CDR1 SGHRS and CDR2 YFSETQ. The CDR3 spans 16 residues. The CDR3 spells CASSLDRGAGKNIQYF. The CDR3 nucleotides are TGCGCCAGCAGCTTGGACAGGGGAGCGGGCAAAAACATTCAGTACTTC. The variable domain in full, completed from reference TRBV5-1 and TRBJ2-4, reads KAGVTQTPRYLIKTRGQQVTLSCSPISGHRSVSWYQQTPGQGLQFLFEYFSETQRNKGNFPGRFSGRQFSNSRSEMNVSTLELGDSALYLCASSLDRGAGKNIQYFGAGTRLSVL.

V gene TRBV5-1 combines with J gene TRBJ1-4, with D possibly matching TRBD1 (5 bases). CDR3 size: 15 residues. Trimming cost V 3 bases and J 4 bases, with 13 bases left between them. Germline assignment: CDR1 SGHRS and CDR2 YFSETQ. CDR3 amino acids: CASSSLGGFNEKLFF. CDR3 in DNA: TGCGCCAGCAGCTCCCTGGGGGGGTTTAATGAAAAACTGTTTTTT.